The 21 T cell receptor beta chains given below trace back to one sample, sequenced in a study of T cells in narcolepsy. Sequencing used immunoSEQ multiplex PCR; TCRdb keeps in-frame clones, though not all of them. The data hold fewer than 25,000 clones, with around 81% observed a single time. Sequencing used memory (CD45RA-) CD4+ T cells from blood. Receptor source: a human donor in good health.

The rearrangement joins TRBV4-1 to TRBJ1-2, with TRBD1 matching over 7 bases. V gave up 1 base and J gave up 6 bases; unmatched junction bases: 5. The CDR3 is 14 residues long. From germline, CDR1 is MGHRA and CDR2 YSYEKL. Written as DNA, the CDR3 is TGCGCCAGCAGCCAAGCGACAGGGTCTCATGGCTACACCTTC. It codes for CASSQATGSHGYTF.

This clone appeared once. The chain recombines TRBV7-8 with TRBJ2-7; D could derive from TRBD1 or TRBD2 (6 bases each). CDR3 size: 14 residues. The V gene lost 1 base and the J gene lost 2 bases, with 9 bases spanning the gap. CDR1 and CDR2 from the germline V gene are SGHVS and FQNEAQ. The CDR3 sequence is CASSLVGGPYEQYF. CDR3 DNA: TGTGCCAGCAGCTTAGTTGGGGGGCCCTACGAGCAGTACTTC.

The rearrangement links TRBV6-5 to TRBJ2-5; D is ambiguous. The DNA matches TRBJ2-7 better at its end, which makes the J call doubtful. Germline V gene data show CDR1 as MNHEY and CDR2 as SVGAGI. CDR3 length: 13 amino acids. The DNA of the CDR3 is TGTGCCAGCAGAAAAGACGGCTCCTACGAGCAGTACTTC. Translated, it gives CASRKDGSYEQYF.

This rearrangement joins TRBV9 to TRBJ1-1; D possibly corresponds to TRBD1 (5 bases). Germline assignment: CDR1 SGDLS and CDR2 YYNGEE. CDR3 length equals 15 residues. V dropped 4 bases and J dropped 0 bases, with 13 bases sitting between them. The CDR3 sequence is CASSPRDSMNTEAFF. CDR3 nucleotide sequence: TGTGCCAGCAGCCCCAGGGATAGCATGAACACTGAAGCTTTCTTT.

This rearrangement joins TRBV19 to TRBJ2-7; 10 bases align to TRBD1. The CDR3 is 14 residues long. CDR1 and CDR2 from the germline V gene are LNHDA and SQIVND (reference sequence). J was trimmed by 3 bases and V by 9 bases; bases with no gene match: 8. DNA for the CDR3: TGTGCCAGCAGAAGACAGGGGGCGGGCTACGAGCAGTACTTC. Translation gives CASRRQGAGYEQYF.

This chain uses TRBV6-5 with TRBJ2-2; 8 nucleotides line up with TRBD2. The CDR3 extends over 16 amino acids. Germline-derived CDR1 and CDR2 are MNHEY and SVGAGI. The trim removed 2 bases at V and 6 bases at J, leaving 8 bases unmatched. The CDR3 DNA reads TGTGCCAGCAGTTACGAATTGAGGCGGGGGGCCGGGGAGCTGTTTTTT. Residues: CASSYELRRGAGELFF.

To note about this clone: The sample holds other DNA sequences that translate to the same CDR3. The J gene is TRBJ1-3, the V gene TRBV19; D not certain. V shed 1 base and J shed 0 bases, with 7 bases lying between them. Germline CDR1 LNHDA, CDR2 SQIVND (reference sequence). CDR3 size: 15 residues. The CDR3 sequence is CASSIGDSSGNTIYF. The CDR3 DNA sequence: TGTGCCAGTAGTATAGGGGATTCCTCTGGAAACACCATATATTTT.

Only one count was recorded for this clone. This chain links TRBV7-9 with TRBJ1-3; 7 bases map to TRBD1. J gave up 4 bases and V 3 bases, and 6 bases lay outside the gene matches. This CDR3 has 15 residues. Germline V gives CDR1 SEHNR, CDR2 FQNEAQ (reference sequence). This CDR3 reads CASSLEGAQGNTIYF. In DNA, the CDR3 is TGTGCCAGCAGCTTGGAGGGGGCGCAAGGAAACACCATATATTTT.

This clone was seen only a few times. Other DNA variants within this sample encode the same CDR3. The gene calls are TRBV18 and TRBJ2-5; weak D call: TRBD1 (5 bases). The CDR3 extends over 14 amino acids. The V end lost 4 bases, the J end lost 0 bases, and 9 bases lay between the germline ends. From germline, CDR1 is KGHSH and CDR2 LQKENI. CDR3 sequence: CASSLRGYQETQYF. CDR3 nucleotide sequence: TGTGCCAGCTCACTAAGGGGATACCAAGAGACCCAGTACTTC.

V usage is TRBV5-1 and J usage is TRBJ1-6; no definite D call. The germline gives CDR1 SGHRS, CDR2 YFSETQ. This CDR3 region has 15 residues. Trimming left V 0 bases short and J 8 bases short, with 12 bases between. The CDR3 region is CASSLETGLYSPLHF. CDR3 nucleotides: TGCGCCAGCAGCTTGGAAACGGGGTTGTATTCACCCCTCCACTTT.

This clone was detected only once. The chain has TRBV5-8 and TRBJ2-3, with TRBD1 matching over 9 bases. Trimming removed 4 bases from V and 2 bases from J; junction bases left unmatched: 5. The CDR3 extends over 15 amino acids. Germline-derived CDR1 and CDR2 are SGHTS and YDEGEE. The CDR3 region has the DNA TGTGCCAGCAGCCGTGGGACAGGGAACACAGATACGCAGTATTTT. Translating it yields CASSRGTGNTDTQYF.

This chain joins TRBV2 and TRBJ2-7, with 10 nucleotides matching TRBD2. This CDR3 spans 14 amino acids. Germline V gives CDR1 SNHLY, CDR2 FYNNEI. The V segment lost 2 bases and the J segment 4 bases; nucleotides outside the gene matches: 2. The CDR3 spells CASSESSGGYEQYF. The CDR3, as DNA: TGTGCCAGCAGTGAATCTAGCGGGGGTTACGAGCAGTACTTC.

This chain links TRBV19 with TRBJ2-5; a weak D match, TRBD2 (5 bases). Trimming pared 7 bases from V and 2 bases from J, leaving 14 bases between. Germline assignment: CDR1 LNHDA and CDR2 SQIVND (reference sequence). The CDR3 extends over 14 amino acids. CDR3 sequence reads: CASTPGRTQETQYF. In DNA form, the CDR3 reads TGTGCCAGTACCCCAGGCAGGACTCAAGAGACCCAGTACTTC.

The rearrangement joins TRBV6-5 to TRBJ1-6, with unresolved D. The CDR3 loop spans 15 amino acids. Germline CDR1 is MNHEY and CDR2 is SVGAGI. Trimming took 6 bases from V and 0 from J, leaving 9 bases between them. The CDR3 reads CASSRRSSYNSPLHF. The CDR3 DNA sequence: TGTGCCAGCAGCCGCCGGAGCTCCTATAATTCACCCCTCCACTTT.

V and J are TRBV5-6 and TRBJ2-4; TRBD1 might be the D (6 bases). Germline CDR1 SGHDT, CDR2 YYEEEE. This CDR3 is built from 17 residues. V was trimmed by 1 base and J by 7 bases, leaving 21 bases between them. The chain's CDR3 is CASSLTEVRQALNIQYF. The CDR3 DNA sequence: TGTGCCAGCAGCTTGACGGAGGTTCGACAGGCTTTGAACATTCAGTACTTC.

The rearrangement uses TRBV6-5 and TRBJ2-7, with 8 bases matching TRBD2. V lost 2 bases to trimming and J lost 6 bases; unmatched junction nucleotides: 9. The CDR3 totals 15 residues. CDR1 and CDR2 (germline): MNHEY, SVGAGI. In DNA, the CDR3 is TGTGCCAGCAGTTACCCCGGGAGGGGGGTAATCGAGCAGTACTTC. It yields the protein CASSYPGRGVIEQYF.

The chain links TRBV7-2 to TRBJ1-1, with D tentatively TRBD1 (5 bases). This CDR3 contains 13 residues. The V end was cut by 5 bases, the J end by 3 bases, with 10 bases between. Germline assignment: CDR1 SGHTA and CDR2 FQGNSA. The CDR3 loop reads CASSLQEDTEAFF. CDR3 nucleotides: TGTGCCAGCAGCCTACAGGAAGACACTGAAGCTTTCTTT. Together with reference TRBV7-2 and TRBJ1-1, the CDR3 gives the full variable domain: GAGVSQSPSNKVTEKGKDVELRCDPISGHTALYWYRQSLGQGLEFLIYFQGNSAPDKSGLPSDRFSAERTGGSVSTLTIQRTQQEDSAVYLCASSLQEDTEAFFGQGTRLTVV.

In its sample, this clone was seen a few times. This chain joins TRBV4-3 and TRBJ1-4; D not certain. Germline V lookup: CDR1 LGHNA, CDR2 YSLEER. The CDR3 extends over 15 amino acids. V lost 4 bases and J 5 bases, leaving 14 bases between the germline ends. The CDR3: CASSRLHGENEKLFF. In nucleotides, the CDR3 is TGCGCCAGCAGCCGTCTCCACGGAGAAAATGAAAAACTGTTTTTT.

The rearrangement links TRBV21-1 to TRBJ2-1. TRBV21-1 is a known pseudogene. This CDR3 is built from 14 residues. Written as DNA, the CDR3 is TGTGCCAGCACTACGGCGGGTTTCAGGGATGAGCAGTTCTTC. It is translated as CASTTAGFRDEQFF.

In its sample, this clone was seen a few times. The V gene is TRBV6-6, the J gene TRBJ1-5; D is undetermined. CDR1 MNHNY and CDR2 SVGAGI come from the germline V gene (reference sequence). This CDR3 spans 12 amino acids. V lost 6 bases to trimming and J lost 7 bases, with 10 bases between them. Written as DNA, the CDR3 is TGTGCCAGCAGCCCCGGACTGCAGCCCCAGCATTTT. It yields the protein CASSPGLQPQHF.

The V call is TRBV5-1, the J call TRBJ2-7; weak D call: TRBD1 (5 bases). The CDR3 consists of 13 residues. The ends were cut back, 6 bases at V and 0 bases at J, with 10 bases in the middle. The germline V gene has CDR1 SGHRS and CDR2 YFSETQ. The CDR3 DNA reads as TGCGCCAGCACCGGTCAGGGCTCCTACGAGCAGTACTTC. Translating gives CASTGQGSYEQYF.